This note documents a single T cell receptor beta chain sequence. What it binds is unknown. This record belongs to a study of PD-1 blockade in classical Hodgkin lymphoma. Study details: Each patient was given nivolumab 3 mg/kg through a vein every 2 weeks. Findings of the study overall: Newly diagnosed patients had diversity similar to the baseline diversity of complete responders. CD8+ TCR diversity did not rise significantly by C4D1, unlike CD4+.

The CDR3 covers 15 residues. V dropped 5 bases and J dropped 10; count of bases not matched to a gene: 8. Germline V lookup: CDR1 SEHNR, CDR2 FQNEAQ (reference sequence). Each of the patients experienced relapse following autologous stem cell transplantation, and their brentuximab vedotin exposure differed. Sequenced by immunoSEQ multiplex PCR; TCRdb stores in-frame clones only, minus some. The sample has about 75,000 clones, around 93% seen once. The TCR comes from a human donor with classical Hodgkin lymphoma. V is TRBV7-9 and J is TRBJ2-1; TRBD2 agrees at 13 bases. The sequencing used peripheral blood mononuclear cells (PBMCs), collected at baseline. CDR3 region: CASSPTSGREAEQFF. The CDR3 nucleotides are TGTGCCAGCAGCCCCACTAGCGGGAGGGAAGCGGAGCAGTTCTTC.